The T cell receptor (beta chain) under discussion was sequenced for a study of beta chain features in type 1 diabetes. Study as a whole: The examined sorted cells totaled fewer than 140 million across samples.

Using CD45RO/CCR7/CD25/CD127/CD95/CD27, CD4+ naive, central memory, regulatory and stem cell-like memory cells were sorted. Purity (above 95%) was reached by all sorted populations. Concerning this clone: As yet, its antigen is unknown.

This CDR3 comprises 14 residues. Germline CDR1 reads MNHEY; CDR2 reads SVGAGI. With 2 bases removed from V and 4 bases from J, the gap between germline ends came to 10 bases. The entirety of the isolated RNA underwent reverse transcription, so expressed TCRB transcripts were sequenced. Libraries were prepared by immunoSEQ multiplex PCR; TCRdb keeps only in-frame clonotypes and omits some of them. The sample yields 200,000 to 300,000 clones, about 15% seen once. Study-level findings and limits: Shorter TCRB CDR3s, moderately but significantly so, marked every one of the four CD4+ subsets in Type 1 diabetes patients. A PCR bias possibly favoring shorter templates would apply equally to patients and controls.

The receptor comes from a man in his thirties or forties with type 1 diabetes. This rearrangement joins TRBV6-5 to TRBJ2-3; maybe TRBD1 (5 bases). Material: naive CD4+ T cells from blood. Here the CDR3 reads CASSYGVGPDTQYF. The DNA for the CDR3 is TGTGCCAGCAGTTACGGCGTGGGGCCAGATACGCAGTATTTT.